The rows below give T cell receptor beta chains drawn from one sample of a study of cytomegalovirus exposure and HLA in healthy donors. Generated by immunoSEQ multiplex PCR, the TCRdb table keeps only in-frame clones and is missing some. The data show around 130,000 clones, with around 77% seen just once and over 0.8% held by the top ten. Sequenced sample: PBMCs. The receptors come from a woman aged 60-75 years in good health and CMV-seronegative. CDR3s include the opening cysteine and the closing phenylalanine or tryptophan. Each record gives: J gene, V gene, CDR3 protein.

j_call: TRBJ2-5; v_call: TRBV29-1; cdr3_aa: CSIRTSGSPETQYF
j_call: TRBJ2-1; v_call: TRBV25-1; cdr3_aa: CATKGLGRTEQFF
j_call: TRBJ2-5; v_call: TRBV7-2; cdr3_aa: CASSTELGREQYF
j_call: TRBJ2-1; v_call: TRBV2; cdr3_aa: CARRTSGSHEQFF
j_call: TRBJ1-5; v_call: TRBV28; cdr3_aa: CASSPDAGTGFQPQHF
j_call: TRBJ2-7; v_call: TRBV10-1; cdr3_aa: CASGPGQGTIYEQYF
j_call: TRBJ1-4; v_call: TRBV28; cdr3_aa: CASSFGIDEKLFF
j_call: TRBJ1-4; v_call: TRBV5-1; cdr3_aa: CASSLGPSATNEKLFF
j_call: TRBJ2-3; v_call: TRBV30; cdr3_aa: CAWQLLAGGTDTQYF
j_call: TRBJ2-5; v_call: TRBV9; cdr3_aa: CASSPAGENQETQYF
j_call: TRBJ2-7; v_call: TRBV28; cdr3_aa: CASARRSSYEQYF
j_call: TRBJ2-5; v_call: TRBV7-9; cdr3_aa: CASSSLRAETQYF
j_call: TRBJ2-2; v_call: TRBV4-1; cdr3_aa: CASSQGRTSGAKNTGELFF
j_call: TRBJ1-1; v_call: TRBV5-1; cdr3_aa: CASSQGAGNTEAFF
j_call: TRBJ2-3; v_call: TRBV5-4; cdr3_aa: CASATRTATDTQYF
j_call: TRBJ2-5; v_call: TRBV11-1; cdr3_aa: CASSLGYGGETQYF
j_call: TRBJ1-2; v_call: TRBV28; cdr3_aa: CASSLGGNYGYTF
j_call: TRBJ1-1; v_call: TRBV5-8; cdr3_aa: CASSLGAREGAEAFF
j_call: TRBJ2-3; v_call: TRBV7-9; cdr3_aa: CASSLGQGVSDTQYF
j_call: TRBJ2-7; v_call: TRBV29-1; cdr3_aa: CSGGQGSYEQYF
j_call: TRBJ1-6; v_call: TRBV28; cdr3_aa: CASSSGDRRRSPLHF
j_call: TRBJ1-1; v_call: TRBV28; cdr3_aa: CASSLDRVRYTEAFF
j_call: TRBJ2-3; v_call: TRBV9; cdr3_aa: CASSPSTSLTDTQYF
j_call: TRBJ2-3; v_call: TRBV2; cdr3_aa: CASSWDSVLGTDTQYF
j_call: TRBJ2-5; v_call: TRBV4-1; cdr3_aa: CASSQDVQGPTQYF
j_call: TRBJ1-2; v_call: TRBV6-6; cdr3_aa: CASSYDSRGYGYTF
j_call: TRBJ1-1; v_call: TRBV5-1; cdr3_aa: CASGGAMNTEAFF
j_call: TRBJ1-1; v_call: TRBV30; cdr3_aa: CAWTRAGTEAFF
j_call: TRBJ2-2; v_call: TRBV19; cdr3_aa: CASSILGLAGGTGGELFF
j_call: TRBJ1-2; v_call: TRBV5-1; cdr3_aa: CASSFGQNYGYTF
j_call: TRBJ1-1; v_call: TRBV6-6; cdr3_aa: CAIHREGGTEAFF
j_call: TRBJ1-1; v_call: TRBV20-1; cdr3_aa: CSVWGDTEAFF
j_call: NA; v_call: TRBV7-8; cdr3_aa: CASSRTSGYEQYF
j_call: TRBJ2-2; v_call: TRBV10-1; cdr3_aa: CASSNAPAGAGGELFF
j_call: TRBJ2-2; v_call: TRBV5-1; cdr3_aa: CASRTSGTGNTGELFF
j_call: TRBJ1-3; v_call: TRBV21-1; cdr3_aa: CASRRSRGAGGNTIYF
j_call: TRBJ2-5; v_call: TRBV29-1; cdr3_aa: CSVGAGQVETQYF
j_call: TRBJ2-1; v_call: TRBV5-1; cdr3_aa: CASSLRSVRSYNEQFF
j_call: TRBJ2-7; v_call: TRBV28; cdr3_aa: CASSFNKAATYEQYF
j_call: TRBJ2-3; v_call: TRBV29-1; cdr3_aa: CSARGGTSTDTQYF
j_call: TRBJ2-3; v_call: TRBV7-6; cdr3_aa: CASSSGQSTDTQYF
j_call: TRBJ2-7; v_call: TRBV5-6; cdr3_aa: CASSRDYEQYF
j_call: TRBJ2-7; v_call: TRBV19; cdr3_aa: CASHSGTSQYEQYF
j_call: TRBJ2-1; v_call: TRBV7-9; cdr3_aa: CASSVQDRPTYNEQFF